This T cell receptor beta chain stems from a study of T cell repertoires in cytomegalovirus infection. About the study: Public signatures in TCR beta pointed to CMV infection and matching HLA type.

Trimming took off 2 bases at V and 2 bases at J, with 15 bases between the two ends. Germline values: CDR1 SGDLS, CDR2 YYNGEE. This CDR3 is built from 16 residues. General observations from the study: CMV carriers with the relevant HLA were identified by cumulative public TCR beta family frequency. Dominating the ex vivo response were HLA-C-restricted CMV-specific TCR beta clonotypes.

TCRdb recomputed calls from the reads with MiXCR, one row per CDR3 protein. The profile shows 350,000 to 500,000 distinct CDR3 sequences, approximately 30% of them singletons. On this clonotype: Its cognate antigen is unknown.

This receptor was identified in a human donor in good health (CMV status not recorded). Some clones in this sample may be carry-over from other donors' samples. The chain employs TRBV9 and TRBJ2-3, with unresolved D. The sequenced material came from PBMCs. CDR3 coding DNA: TGTGCCAGCAGCGTTAACCCCCTGGGGTACACAGATACGCAGTATTTT. Its protein is CASSVNPLGYTDTQYF.